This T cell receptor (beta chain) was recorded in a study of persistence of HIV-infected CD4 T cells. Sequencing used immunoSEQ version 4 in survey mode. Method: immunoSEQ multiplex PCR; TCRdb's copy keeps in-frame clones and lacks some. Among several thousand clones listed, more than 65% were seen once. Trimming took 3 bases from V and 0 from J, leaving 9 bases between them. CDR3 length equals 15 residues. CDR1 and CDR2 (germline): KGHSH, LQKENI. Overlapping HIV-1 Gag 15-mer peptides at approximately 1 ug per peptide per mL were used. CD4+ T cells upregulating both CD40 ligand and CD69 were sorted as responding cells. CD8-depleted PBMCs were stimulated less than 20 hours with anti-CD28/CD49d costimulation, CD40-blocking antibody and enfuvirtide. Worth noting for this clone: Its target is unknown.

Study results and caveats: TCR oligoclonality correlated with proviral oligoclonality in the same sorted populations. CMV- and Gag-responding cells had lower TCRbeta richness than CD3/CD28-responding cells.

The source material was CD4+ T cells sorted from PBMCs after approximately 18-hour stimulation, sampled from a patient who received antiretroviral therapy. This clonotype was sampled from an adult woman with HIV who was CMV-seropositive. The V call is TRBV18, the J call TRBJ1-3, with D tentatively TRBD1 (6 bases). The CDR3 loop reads CASSPQGGSGNTIYF. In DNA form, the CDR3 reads TGTGCCAGCTCACCGCAAGGGGGCTCTGGAAACACCATATATTTT.